The 8 T cell receptor beta chains given below trace back to one sample, sequenced in a study of cytomegalovirus exposure and HLA in healthy donors. This PCR relied on a set of 60 Vbeta primers and 13 Jbeta primers. The repertoire was sequenced with immunoSEQ multiplex PCR; TCRdb's copy has only in-frame clones and lacks some. The profile shows roughly 150,000 clones, roughly 79% of them singletons. The specimen was PBMCs. The receptors shown here come from a woman between 40 and 55 years old in good health and CMV-seropositive.

This rearrangement joins TRBV6-1 to TRBJ2-1; D is perhaps TRBD1 (6 bases). There are 13 residues in the CDR3. V lost 6 bases and J 4 bases, leaving 10 bases between the germline ends. Germline V lookup: CDR1 MNHNS, CDR2 SASEGT. This CDR3 is CASSRDKYNEQFF. CDR3 bases: TGTGCCAGCAGCCGGGACAAATACAATGAGCAGTTCTTC.

The CDR3 is CASSYSGGGETQYF. The CDR3 coding sequence is TGTGCCAGCAGTTATTCCGGGGGGGGAGAGACCCAGTACTTC. The rearrangement uses TRBV6-6 and TRBJ2-5, with 8 positions matching TRBD2. The ends lost 3 bases at V and 4 bases at J; junction bases unmatched: 4. The CDR3 contains 14 residues. Germline V gene lookup returns CDR1 MNHNY and CDR2 SVGAGI (reference sequence).

The chain links TRBV4-3 to TRBJ1-5; maybe TRBD1 (6 bases). The V end was cut by 3 bases, the J end by 5 bases, with 14 bases between. This CDR3 spans 15 amino acids. The germline CDR1 and CDR2 sequences are LGHNA and YSLEER. The CDR3 DNA sequence: TGCGCCAGCAGCCACGAGTCGGGGGGGCATCAGCCCCAGCATTTT. Protein product: CASSHESGGHQPQHF.

In this sample, this clone turned up once. This chain uses TRBV27 with TRBJ2-2; possibly TRBD2 for D (6 bases). V shed 3 bases and J shed 1 base, with 12 bases lying between them. Germline-derived CDR1 and CDR2 are MNHEY and SMNVEV (reference sequence). The CDR3 spans 16 residues. CDR3 sequence: CASSFSGTQNTGELFF. The CDR3 nucleotides are TGTGCCAGCAGTTTTTCAGGGACTCAGAACACCGGGGAGCTGTTTTTT.

This chain joins TRBV19 and TRBJ1-1, with a weak D call TRBD1 (6 bases). The CDR3 covers 16 residues. CDR1 is LNHDA and CDR2 is SQIVND in the germline V gene (reference sequence). V was shortened by 3 bases and J by 5 bases, with 19 bases between the two germline ends. The DNA for the CDR3 is TGTGCCAGTAGTATCCTACCAGGGGATCTTGGGACTGAAGCTTTCTTT. This translates into CASSILPGDLGTEAFF.

V gene TRBV28 combines with J gene TRBJ1-2, with a tentative D call TRBD1 (5 bases). The CDR3 sequence is 13 residues long. Trimming cost V 8 bases and J 4 bases, with 14 bases left between them. The germline V gene encodes CDR1 MDHEN and CDR2 SYDVKM. In DNA form, the CDR3 reads TGTGCCAGCCGACTTAGACAGAGCTATGGCTACACCTTC. It specifies CASRLRQSYGYTF.

The chain carries TRBV7-9 and TRBJ2-3, with TRBD2 matching 9 bases. Germline values: CDR1 SEHNR, CDR2 FQNEAQ (reference sequence). This CDR3 comprises 15 residues. Trimming removed 2 bases from V and 0 bases from J; junction bases left unmatched: 0. Here the CDR3 DNA reads TGTGCCAGCAGCTTAAGCGGGGGGAGCACAGATACGCAGTATTTT. Amino acid sequence: CASSLSGGSTDTQYF. The full variable domain, its missing parts supplied by reference TRBV7-9 and TRBJ2-3, is DTGVSQNPRHKITKRGQNVTFRCDPISEHNRLYWYRQTLGQGPEFLTYFQNEAQLEKSRLLSDRFSAERPKGSFSTLEIQRTEQGDSAMYLCASSLSGGSTDTQYFGPGTRLTVL.

This chain uses TRBV11-2 with TRBJ2-1; 10 bases fit TRBD2. The CDR3 is 17 amino acids. V lost 3 bases and J lost 7; bases outside the gene matches: 12. Germline loops: CDR1 SGHAT, CDR2 FQNNGV. The CDR3: CASSFRPSGGAGNEQFF. The CDR3 nucleotides are TGTGCCAGCAGCTTTAGACCCAGCGGGGGGGCCGGGAATGAGCAGTTCTTC.